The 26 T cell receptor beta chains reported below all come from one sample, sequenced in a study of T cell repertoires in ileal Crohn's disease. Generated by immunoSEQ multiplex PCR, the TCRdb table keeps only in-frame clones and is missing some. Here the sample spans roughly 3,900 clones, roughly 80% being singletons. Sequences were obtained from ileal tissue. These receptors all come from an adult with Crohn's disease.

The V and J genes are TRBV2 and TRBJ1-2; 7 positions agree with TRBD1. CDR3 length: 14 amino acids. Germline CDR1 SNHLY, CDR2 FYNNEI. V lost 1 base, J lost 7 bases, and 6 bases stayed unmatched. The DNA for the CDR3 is TGTGCCAGCAGTGAAGACAGGGGTTTAGGTGGCTACACCTTC. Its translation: CASSEDRGLGGYTF.

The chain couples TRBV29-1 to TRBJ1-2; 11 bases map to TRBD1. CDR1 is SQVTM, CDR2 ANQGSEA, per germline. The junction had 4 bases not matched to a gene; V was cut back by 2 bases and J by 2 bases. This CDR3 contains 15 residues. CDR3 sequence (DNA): TGCAGCGTTGAAACGGGGGACAGGGGGAACTATGGCTACACCTTC. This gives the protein CSVETGDRGNYGYTF.

The CDR3 DNA reads as TGTGCCAGCAGTGAAGCCCAGTCTGGGGCCAACGTCCTGACTTTC. Protein: CASSEAQSGANVLTF. The chain links TRBV6-1 to TRBJ2-6; D gene ambiguous. Germline V gene sequence: CDR1 MNHNS, CDR2 SASEGT. This CDR3 spans 15 amino acids. With 0 bases removed from V and 1 base from J, the gap between germline ends came to 4 bases.

The CDR3 bases are TGTGCCAGCAGTGAACTCCCGACAGGGGGCTATGGCTACACCTTC. It encodes CASSELPTGGYGYTF. The chain employs TRBV6-1 and TRBJ1-2; 9 bases align to TRBD1. This CDR3 comprises 15 residues. Germline V CDR1 and CDR2: MNHNS, SASEGT. The ends lost 2 bases at V and 4 bases at J; junction bases unmatched: 5.

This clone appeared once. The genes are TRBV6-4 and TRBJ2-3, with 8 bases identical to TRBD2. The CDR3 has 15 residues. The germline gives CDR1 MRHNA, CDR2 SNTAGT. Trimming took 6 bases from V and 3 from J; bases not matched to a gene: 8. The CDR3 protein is CASSRDGGGTDTQYF. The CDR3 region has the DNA TGTGCCAGCAGCCGAGACGGGGGGGGAACAGATACGCAGTATTTT.

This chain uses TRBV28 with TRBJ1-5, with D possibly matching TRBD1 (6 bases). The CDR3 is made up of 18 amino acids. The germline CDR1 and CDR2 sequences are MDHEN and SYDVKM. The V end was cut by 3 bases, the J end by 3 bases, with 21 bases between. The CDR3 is CASSFGGAGRVLNQPQHF. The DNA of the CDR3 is TGTGCCAGCAGTTTCGGGGGGGCAGGCCGGGTCCTCAATCAGCCCCAGCATTTT.

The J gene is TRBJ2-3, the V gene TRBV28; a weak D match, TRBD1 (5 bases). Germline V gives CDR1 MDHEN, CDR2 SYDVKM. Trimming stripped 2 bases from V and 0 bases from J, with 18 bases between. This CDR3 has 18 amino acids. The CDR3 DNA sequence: TGTGCCAGCAGTTTAGGTCTCATATTCAGGGCCAGCACAGATACGCAGTATTTT. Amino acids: CASSLGLIFRASTDTQYF.

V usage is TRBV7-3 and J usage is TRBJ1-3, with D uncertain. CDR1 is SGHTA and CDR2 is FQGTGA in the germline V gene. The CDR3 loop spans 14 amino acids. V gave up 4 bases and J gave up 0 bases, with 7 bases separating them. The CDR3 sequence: CASSSDYSGNTIYF. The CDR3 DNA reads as TGTGCCAGCAGCTCGGACTACTCTGGAAACACCATATATTTT. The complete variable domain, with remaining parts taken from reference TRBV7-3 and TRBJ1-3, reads GAGVSQTPSNKVTEKGKYVELRCDPISGHTALYWYRQSLGQGPEFLIYFQGTGAADDSGLPNDRFFAVRPEGSVSTLKIQRTERGDSAVYLCASSSDYSGNTIYFGEGSWLTVV.

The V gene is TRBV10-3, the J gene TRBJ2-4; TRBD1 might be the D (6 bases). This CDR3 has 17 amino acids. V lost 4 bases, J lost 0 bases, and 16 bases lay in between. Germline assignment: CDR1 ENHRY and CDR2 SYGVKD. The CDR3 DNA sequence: TGTGCCATCAGTGCCACGCCGGGACAACTAGCCAAAAACATTCAGTACTTC. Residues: CAISATPGQLAKNIQYF.

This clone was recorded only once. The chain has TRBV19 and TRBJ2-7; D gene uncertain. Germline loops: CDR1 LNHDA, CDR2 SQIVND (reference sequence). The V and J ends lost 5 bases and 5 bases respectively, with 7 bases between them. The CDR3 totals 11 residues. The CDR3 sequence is CASSWADEQYF. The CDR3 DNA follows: TGTGCCAGTAGTTGGGCAGACGAGCAGTACTTC.

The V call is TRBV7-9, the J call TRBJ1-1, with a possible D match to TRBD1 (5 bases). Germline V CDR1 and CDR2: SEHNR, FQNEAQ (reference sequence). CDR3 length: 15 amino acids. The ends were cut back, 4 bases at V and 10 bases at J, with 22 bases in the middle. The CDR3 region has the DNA TGTGCCAGCAGCTCCGGGGCGGGAGTCGGCGCCGGAGCTTTCTTT. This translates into CASSSGAGVGAGAFF. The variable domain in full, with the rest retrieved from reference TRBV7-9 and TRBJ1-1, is DTGVSQNPRHKITKRGQNVTFRCDPISEHNRLYWYRQTLGQGPEFLTYFQNEAQLEKSRLLSDRFSAERPKGSFSTLEIQRTEQGDSAMYLCASSSGAGVGAGAFFGQGTRLTVV.

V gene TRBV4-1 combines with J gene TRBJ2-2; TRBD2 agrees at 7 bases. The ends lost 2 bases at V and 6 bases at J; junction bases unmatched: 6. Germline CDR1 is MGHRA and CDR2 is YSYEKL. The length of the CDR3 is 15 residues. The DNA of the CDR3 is TGCGCCAGCAGCCAAAGAGCGGGGCAGGCCGGGGAGCTGTTTTTT. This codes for CASSQRAGQAGELFF.

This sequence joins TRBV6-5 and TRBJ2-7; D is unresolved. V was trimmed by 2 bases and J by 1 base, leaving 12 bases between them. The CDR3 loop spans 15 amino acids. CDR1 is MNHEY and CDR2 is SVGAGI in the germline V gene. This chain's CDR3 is CASSYGLEASYEQYF. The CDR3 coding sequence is TGTGCCAGCAGTTACGGTCTAGAGGCATCCTACGAGCAGTACTTC.

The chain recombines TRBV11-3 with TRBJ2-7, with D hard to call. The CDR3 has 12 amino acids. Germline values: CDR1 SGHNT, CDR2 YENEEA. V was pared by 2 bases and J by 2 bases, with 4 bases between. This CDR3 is CASSLIAYEQYF. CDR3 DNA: TGTGCCAGCAGCTTAATCGCCTACGAGCAGTACTTC.

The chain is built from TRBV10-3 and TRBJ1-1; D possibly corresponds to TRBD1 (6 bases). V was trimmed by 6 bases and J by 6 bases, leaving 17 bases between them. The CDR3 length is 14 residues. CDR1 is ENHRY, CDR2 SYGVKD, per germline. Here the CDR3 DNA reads TGTGCCATCAGCGCCACTACAGGGAATCCTGAAGCTTTCTTT. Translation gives CAISATTGNPEAFF.

CDR3 residues: CASQGGYMNTEAFF. CDR3 coding DNA: TGTGCCAGTCAAGGCGGGTATATGAACACTGAAGCTTTCTTT. V gene TRBV19 combines with J gene TRBJ1-1, with D unclear. The CDR3 consists of 14 residues. The germline V and J ends were trimmed by 8 bases and 0 bases, with 13 bases remaining between them. Germline CDR1 LNHDA, CDR2 SQIVND (reference sequence).

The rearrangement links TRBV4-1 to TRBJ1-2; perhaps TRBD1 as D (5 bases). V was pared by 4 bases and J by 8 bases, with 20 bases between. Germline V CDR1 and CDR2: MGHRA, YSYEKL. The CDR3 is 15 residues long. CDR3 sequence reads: CASSPLLQEGHGYTF. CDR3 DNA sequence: TGCGCCAGCAGCCCCCTGCTACAGGAAGGTCACGGCTACACCTTC.

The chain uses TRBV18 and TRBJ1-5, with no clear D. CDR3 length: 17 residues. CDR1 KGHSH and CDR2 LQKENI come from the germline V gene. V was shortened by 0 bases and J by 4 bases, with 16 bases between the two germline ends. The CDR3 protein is CASSPPEASKENQPQHF. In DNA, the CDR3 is TGTGCCAGCTCACCACCAGAGGCATCGAAAGAGAATCAGCCCCAGCATTTT.

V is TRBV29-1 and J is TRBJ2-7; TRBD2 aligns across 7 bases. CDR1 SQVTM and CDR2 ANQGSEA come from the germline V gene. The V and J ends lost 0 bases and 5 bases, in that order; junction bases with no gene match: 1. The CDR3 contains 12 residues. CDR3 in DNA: TGCAGCGTTGAAGAGGGAGGGGACGAGCAGTACTTC. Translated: CSVEEGGDEQYF.

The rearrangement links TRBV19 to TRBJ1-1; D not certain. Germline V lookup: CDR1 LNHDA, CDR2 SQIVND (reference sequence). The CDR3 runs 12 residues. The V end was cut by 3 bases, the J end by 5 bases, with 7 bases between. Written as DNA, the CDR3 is TGTGCCAGTAGTATCCCGTTTACTGAAGCTTTCTTT. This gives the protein CASSIPFTEAFF.

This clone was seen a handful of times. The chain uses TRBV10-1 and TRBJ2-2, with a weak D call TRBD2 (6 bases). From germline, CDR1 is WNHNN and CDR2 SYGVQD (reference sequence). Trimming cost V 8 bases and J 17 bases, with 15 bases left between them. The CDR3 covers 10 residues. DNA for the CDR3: TGCGCCAGCGGGGGGAACAGATACTTTTTT. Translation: CASGGNRYFF.

Written as DNA, the CDR3 is TGTGCCAGCAGCTTAAGGGGAGATACGCAGTATTTT. It yields the protein CASSLRGDTQYF. The chain combines TRBV5-4 with TRBJ2-3, with TRBD1 as a possible D gene (5 bases). V was cut by 2 bases and J by 5 bases, with 6 bases left in between. Germline V gene data show CDR1 as SGHNT and CDR2 as YYREEE (reference sequence). CDR3 size: 12 residues. Based on the CDR3 plus reference TRBV5-4 and TRBJ2-3, the full variable domain is ETGVTQSPTHLIKTRGQQVTLRCSSQSGHNTVSWYQQALGQGPQFIFQYYREEENGRGNFPPRFSGLQFPNYSSELNVNALELDDSALYLCASSLRGDTQYFGPGTRLTVL.

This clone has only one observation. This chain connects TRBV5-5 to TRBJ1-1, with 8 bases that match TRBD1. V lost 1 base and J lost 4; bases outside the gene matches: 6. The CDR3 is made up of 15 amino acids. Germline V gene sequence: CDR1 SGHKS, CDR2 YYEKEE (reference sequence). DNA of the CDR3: TGTGCCAGCAGCTTGACCAGGGGGCAGGGCACTGAAGCTTTCTTT. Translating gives CASSLTRGQGTEAFF.

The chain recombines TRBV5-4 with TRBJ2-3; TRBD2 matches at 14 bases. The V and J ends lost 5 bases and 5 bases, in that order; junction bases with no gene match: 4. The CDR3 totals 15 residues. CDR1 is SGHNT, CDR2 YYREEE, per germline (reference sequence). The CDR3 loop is CASSPGLAGGDTQYF. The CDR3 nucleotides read TGTGCCAGCAGTCCCGGACTAGCGGGAGGAGATACGCAGTATTTT.

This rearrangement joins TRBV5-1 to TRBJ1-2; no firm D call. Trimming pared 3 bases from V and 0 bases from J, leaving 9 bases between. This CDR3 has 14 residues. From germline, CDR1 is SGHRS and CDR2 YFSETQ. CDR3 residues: CASSWERANYGYTF. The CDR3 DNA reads TGCGCCAGCAGCTGGGAGCGGGCTAACTATGGCTACACCTTC.

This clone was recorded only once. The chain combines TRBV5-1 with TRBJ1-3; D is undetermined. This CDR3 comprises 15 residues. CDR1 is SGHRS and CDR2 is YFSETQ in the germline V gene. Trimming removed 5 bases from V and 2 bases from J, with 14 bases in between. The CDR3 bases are TGCGCCAGCAGAGATCTGACCGGAGCTGGAAACACCATATATTTT. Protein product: CASRDLTGAGNTIYF.